This T cell receptor (beta chain) originates from a study of control samples from healthy donors and cancer patients. Data came from immunoSEQ multiplex PCR; TCRdb stores just in-frame clones and leaves some out. In the table there are about 130,000 clones, roughly 89% of which are singletons. Trimming shortened V by 7 bases and J by 2 bases, and 15 bases separated the two germline ends. The CDR3 spans 14 residues. Germline CDR1 is MDHEN and CDR2 is SYDVKM. The J gene is TRBJ2-7, the V gene TRBV28, with a weak D call TRBD2 (5 bases). The clonotype originates from a man aged 45-60 years with head and neck cancer. Material: PBMCs. The CDR3, as DNA: TGTGCCAGCAAAAGCGGTCCATTACCCTACGAGCAGTACTTC. Translation gives CASKSGPLPYEQYF.